This T cell receptor (beta chain) was identified in a study of blood T cell repertoires in COVID-19. Study-wide background: Samples representing acute and convalescent COVID-19 were sourced from the United States, Italy and Spain. PBMCs, B-cell-depleted T cells, or T cells were the source of the cDNA or gDNA that made up the material.

Of note for this clone: The germline gene is not matched at one end of the junction; a read error may be the cause.

Assay used: immunoSEQ multiplex PCR; TCRdb lists only in-frame clones, some missing. This sample has around 150,000 clones, with under 90% found just once. Germline CDR1 and CDR2: MNHEY and SVGAGI. This CDR3 is 13 amino acids long. The receptor comes from a human donor in a cohort sampled during active COVID-19. The sample was peripheral blood. The rearrangement links TRBV6-5 to TRBJ1-1, with D possibly matching TRBD1 (6 bases). CDR3 protein: CASSRLGAHNSHW. The CDR3 coding sequence is TGTGCCAGCAGCCGCTTGGGGGCCCACAATTCTCACTGG.